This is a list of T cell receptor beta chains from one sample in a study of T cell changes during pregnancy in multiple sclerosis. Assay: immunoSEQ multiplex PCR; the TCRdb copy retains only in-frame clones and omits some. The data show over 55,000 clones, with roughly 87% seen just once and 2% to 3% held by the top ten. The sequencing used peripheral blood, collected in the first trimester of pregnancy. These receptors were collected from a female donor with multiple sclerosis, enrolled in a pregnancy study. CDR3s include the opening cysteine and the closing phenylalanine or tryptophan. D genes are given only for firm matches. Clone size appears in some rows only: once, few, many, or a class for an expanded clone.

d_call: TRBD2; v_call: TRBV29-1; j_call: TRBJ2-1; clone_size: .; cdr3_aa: CSVEDRSAGAYHNEQFF; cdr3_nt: TGCAGCGTTGAAGATCGCTCAGCGGGAGCCTACCACAATGAGCAGTTCTTC
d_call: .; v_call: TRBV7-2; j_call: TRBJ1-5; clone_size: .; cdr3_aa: CASSLSQGNSNQPQHF; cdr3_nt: TGTGCCAGCAGCTTATCACAGGGCAATAGCAATCAGCCCCAGCATTTT
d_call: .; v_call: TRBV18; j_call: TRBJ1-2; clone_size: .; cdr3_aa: CASSPVQGLDGYTF; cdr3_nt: TGTGCCAGCTCACCAGTCCAGGGGTTAGATGGCTACACCTTC
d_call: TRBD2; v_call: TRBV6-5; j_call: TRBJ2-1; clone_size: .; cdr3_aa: CASSDTSGNNEQFF; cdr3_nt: TGTGCCAGCAGTGACACTAGCGGAAACAATGAGCAGTTCTTC
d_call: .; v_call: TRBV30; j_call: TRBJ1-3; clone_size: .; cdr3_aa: CAGTGDSGNTIYF; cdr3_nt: TGTGCCGGTACGGGGGACTCTGGAAACACCATATATTTT
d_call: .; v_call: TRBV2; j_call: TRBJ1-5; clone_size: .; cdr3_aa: CASSEELGGQPQHF; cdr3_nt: TGTGCCAGCAGTGAAGAATTGGGGGGACAGCCCCAGCATTTT
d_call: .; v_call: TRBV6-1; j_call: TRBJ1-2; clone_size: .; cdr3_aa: CASSDFQGPYGYTF; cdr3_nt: TGTGCCAGCAGTGACTTTCAGGGGCCCTATGGCTACACCTTC
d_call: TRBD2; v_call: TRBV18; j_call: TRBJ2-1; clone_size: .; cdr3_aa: CASSGRLAGEGEQFF; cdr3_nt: TGTGCCAGCTCAGGTCGACTAGCGGGGGAGGGTGAGCAGTTCTTC
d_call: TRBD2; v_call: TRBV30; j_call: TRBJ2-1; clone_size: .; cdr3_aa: CAWSVPAGEVNEQFF; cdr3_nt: TGTGCCTGGAGTGTACCTGCGGGAGAGGTCAATGAGCAGTTCTTC
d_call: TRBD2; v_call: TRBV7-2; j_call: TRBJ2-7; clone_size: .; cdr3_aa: CASSSKGASGRHEQYF; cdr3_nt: TGTGCCAGCAGCTCCAAAGGGGCTAGCGGGAGACACGAGCAGTACTTC
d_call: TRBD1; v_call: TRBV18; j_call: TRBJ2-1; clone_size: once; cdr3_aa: CASSPPGQSSYNEQFF; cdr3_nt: TGTGCCAGCTCACCTCCGGGACAGAGCTCCTACAATGAGCAGTTCTTC
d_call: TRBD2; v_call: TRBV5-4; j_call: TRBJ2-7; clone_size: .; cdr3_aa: CASSLGSGRSSYEQYF; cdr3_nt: TGTGCCAGCAGCTTAGGTAGCGGGAGGTCCTCCTACGAGCAGTACTTC
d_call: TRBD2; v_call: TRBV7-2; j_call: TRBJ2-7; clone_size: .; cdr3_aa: CASSLGGGKYYEQYF; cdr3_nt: TGTGCCAGCAGCTTAGGGGGGGGGAAATACTACGAGCAGTACTTC
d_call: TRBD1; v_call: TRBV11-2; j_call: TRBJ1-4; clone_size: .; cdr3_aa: CASSLSGGREKLFF; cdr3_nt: TGTGCCAGCAGCTTATCAGGGGGCAGGGAAAAACTGTTTTTT
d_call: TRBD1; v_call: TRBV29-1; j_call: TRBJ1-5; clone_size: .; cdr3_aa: CSVVLGQGQPQHF; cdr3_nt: TGCAGCGTTGTTTTGGGACAGGGTCAGCCCCAGCATTTT
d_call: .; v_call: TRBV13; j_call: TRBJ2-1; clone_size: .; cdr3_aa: CASSLRHKLGGSYNEQFF; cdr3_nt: TGTGCCAGCAGCTTACGACATAAACTGGGGGGCTCCTACAATGAGCAGTTCTTC
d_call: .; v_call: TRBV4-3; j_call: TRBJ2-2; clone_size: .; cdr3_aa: CASSQVMGGTGELFF; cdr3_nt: TGCGCCAGCAGCCAAGTTATGGGAGGCACCGGGGAGCTGTTTTTT
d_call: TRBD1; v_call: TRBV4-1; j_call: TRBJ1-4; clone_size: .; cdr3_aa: CASHRTTGEGGHEKLFF; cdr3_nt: TGCGCCAGCCACCGGACGACAGGGGAGGGGGGCCACGAAAAACTGTTTTTT
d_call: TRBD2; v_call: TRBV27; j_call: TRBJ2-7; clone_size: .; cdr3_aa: CASSLLAGRMSYEQYF; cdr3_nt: TGTGCCAGCAGTTTGTTAGCGGGCAGGATGAGTTACGAGCAGTACTTC
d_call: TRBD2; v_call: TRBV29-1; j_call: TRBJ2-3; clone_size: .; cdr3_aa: CSVWRGTDTQYF; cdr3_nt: TGCAGCGTTTGGCGGGGGACAGATACGCAGTATTTT
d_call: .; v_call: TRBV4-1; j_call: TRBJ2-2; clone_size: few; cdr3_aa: CASSHLEAAGELFF; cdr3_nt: TGCGCCAGCAGCCATTTAGAGGCGGCCGGGGAGCTGTTTTTT
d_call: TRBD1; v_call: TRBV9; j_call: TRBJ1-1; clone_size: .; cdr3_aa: CASSVGGQGFIYTEAFF; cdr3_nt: TGTGCCAGCAGCGTAGGGGGACAGGGGTTTATTTACACTGAAGCTTTCTTT
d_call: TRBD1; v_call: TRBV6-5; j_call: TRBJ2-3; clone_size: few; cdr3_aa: CASRVPGQGAEYF; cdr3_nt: TGTGCCAGCAGAGTTCCGGGACAGGGGGCAGAGTATTTT
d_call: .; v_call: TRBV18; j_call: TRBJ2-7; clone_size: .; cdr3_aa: CASSPQTGSYPYEQYF; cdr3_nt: TGTGCCAGCTCACCACAGACGGGTTCTTATCCCTACGAGCAGTACTTC
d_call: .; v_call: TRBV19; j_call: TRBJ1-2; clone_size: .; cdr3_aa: CASSPAYSYGYTF; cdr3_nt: TGTGCCAGTAGTCCCGCGTACAGCTATGGCTACACCTTC
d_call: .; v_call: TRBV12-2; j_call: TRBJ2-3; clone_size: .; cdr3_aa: CASRLECGMSSNTQYF; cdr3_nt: TGTGCAAGTCGCTTAGAATGCGGGATGAGTTCCAATACGCAGTATTTT
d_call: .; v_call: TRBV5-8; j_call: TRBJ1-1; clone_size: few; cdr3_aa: CASSLDRRNTEAFF; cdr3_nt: TGTGCCAGCAGCTTGGACAGGCGGAACACTGAAGCTTTCTTT
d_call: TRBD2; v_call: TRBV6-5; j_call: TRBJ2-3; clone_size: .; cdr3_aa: CASSYAGGRDTQYF; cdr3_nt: TGTGCCAGCAGTTATGCGGGGGGGCGGGATACGCAGTATTTT
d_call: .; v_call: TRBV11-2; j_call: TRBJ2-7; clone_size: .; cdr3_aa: CASSLVVRSPLEQYF; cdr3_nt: TGTGCCAGCAGCTTAGTAGTTCGGTCGCCTCTGGAGCAGTACTTC
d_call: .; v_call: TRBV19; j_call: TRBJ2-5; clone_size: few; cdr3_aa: CASSIGGKKETQYF; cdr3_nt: TGTGCCAGTAGTATCGGGGGAAAAAAAGAGACCCAGTACTTC
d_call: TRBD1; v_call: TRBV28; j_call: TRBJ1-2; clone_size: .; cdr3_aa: CASRGDRYYGYTF; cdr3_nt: TGTGCCAGCAGAGGGGACAGATACTATGGCTACACCTTC
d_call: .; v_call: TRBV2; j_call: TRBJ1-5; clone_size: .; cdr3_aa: CASSEGGDSNQPQHF; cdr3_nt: TGTGCCAGCAGTGAGGGGGGTGATAGCAATCAGCCCCAGCATTTT
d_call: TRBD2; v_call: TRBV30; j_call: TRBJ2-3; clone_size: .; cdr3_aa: CAWTSKGGGRAQWTDTQYF; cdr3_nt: TGTGCCTGGACTTCCAAGGGTGGCGGGAGGGCCCAATGGACAGATACGCAGTATTTT
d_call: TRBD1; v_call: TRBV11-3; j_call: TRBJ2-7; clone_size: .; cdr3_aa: CASSVRQGVNEQYF; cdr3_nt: TGTGCCAGCAGCGTCCGACAGGGGGTAAACGAGCAGTACTTC
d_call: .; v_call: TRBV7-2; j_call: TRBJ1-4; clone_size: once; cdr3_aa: CASSLAQGEKLFF; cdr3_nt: TGTGCCAGCAGCTTAGCCCAGGGGGAAAAACTGTTTTTT
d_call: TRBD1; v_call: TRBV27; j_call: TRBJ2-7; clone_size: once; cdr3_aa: CASSPTDRVSSYEQYF; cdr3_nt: TGTGCCAGCAGTCCTACCGACAGGGTCTCTTCTTACGAGCAGTACTTC
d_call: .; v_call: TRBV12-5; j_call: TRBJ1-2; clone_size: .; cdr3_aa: CASSRDSNYGYTF; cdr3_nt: TGTGCTAGCAGCCGGGACTCAAACTATGGCTACACCTTC
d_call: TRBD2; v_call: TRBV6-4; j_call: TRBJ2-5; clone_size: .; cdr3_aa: CASSDRIGGDFETQYF; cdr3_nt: TGTGCCAGCAGTGACCGCATCGGGGGGGACTTTGAGACCCAGTACTTC
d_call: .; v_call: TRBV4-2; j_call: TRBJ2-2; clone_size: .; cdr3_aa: CASSQGSAGNAIGELFF; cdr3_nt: TGTGCCAGCAGCCAAGGTTCTGCAGGAAATGCAATCGGGGAGCTGTTTTTT
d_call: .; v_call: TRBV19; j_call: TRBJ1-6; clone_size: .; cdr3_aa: CASSTGLNSPLHF; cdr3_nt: TGTGCCAGTAGTACCGGACTTAATTCACCCCTCCACTTT
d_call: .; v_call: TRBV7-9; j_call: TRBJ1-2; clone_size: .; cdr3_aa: CASSLGVAGHYGYTF; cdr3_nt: TGTGCCAGCAGCTTAGGGGTTGCAGGGCACTATGGCTACACCTTC
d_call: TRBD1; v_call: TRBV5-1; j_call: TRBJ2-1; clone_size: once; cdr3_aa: CASSFADRGLFIFNEQFF; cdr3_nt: TGCGCCAGCAGCTTTGCCGACAGGGGGCTCTTCATATTCAATGAGCAGTTCTTC
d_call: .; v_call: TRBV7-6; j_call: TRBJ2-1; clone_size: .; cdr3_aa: CASSSTRLEDNEQFF; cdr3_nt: TGTGCCAGCAGCTCAACCCGACTAGAGGACAATGAGCAGTTCTTC
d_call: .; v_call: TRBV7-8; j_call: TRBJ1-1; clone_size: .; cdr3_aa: CASSSLGYREWNTEAFF; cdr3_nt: TGTGCCAGCAGCTCGCTAGGGTACAGGGAGTGGAACACTGAAGCTTTCTTT
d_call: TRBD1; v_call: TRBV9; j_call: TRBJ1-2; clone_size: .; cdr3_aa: CASNLRDRANYGYTF; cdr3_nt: TGTGCCAGCAACCTCCGGGACAGGGCTAACTATGGCTACACCTTC
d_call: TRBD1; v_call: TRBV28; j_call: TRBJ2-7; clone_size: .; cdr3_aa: CASSSSDRALYEQYF; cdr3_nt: TGTGCCAGCAGTTCCTCGGACAGGGCCCTCTACGAGCAGTACTTC
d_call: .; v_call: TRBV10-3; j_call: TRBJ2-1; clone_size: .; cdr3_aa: CAITRQQENNEQFF; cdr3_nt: TGTGCCATCACCCGTCAACAGGAGAACAATGAGCAGTTCTTC
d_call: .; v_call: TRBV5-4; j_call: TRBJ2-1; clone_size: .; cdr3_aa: CASSLALSNEQFF; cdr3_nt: TGTGCCAGCAGCTTGGCTCTAAGCAATGAGCAGTTCTTC
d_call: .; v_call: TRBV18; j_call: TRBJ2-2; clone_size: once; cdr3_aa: CASSPQSRINTGELFF; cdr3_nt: TGTGCCAGCTCACCACAATCCAGGATAAACACCGGGGAGCTGTTTTTT
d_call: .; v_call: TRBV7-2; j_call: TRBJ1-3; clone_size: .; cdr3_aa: CASSTGTGNTIYF; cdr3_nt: TGTGCCAGCAGCACAGGGACCGGAAACACCATATATTTT
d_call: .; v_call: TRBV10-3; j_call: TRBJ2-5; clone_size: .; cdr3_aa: CAISEQGPQETQYF; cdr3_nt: TGTGCCATCAGTGAGCAGGGCCCCCAAGAGACCCAGTACTTC
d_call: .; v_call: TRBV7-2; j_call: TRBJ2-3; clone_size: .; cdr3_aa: CASSLGVGPDTQYF; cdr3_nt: TGTGCCAGCAGCTTAGGGGTGGGGCCAGATACGCAGTATTTT
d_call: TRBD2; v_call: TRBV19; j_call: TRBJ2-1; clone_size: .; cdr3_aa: CASSIASGRLAGGQRDEQFF; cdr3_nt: TGTGCCAGTAGTATAGCTTCCGGGCGGCTAGCGGGGGGGCAAAGGGATGAGCAGTTCTTC
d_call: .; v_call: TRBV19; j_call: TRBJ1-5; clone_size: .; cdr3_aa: CATSGSGNQPQHF; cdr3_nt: TGTGCCACCTCAGGGTCGGGCAATCAGCCCCAGCATTTT
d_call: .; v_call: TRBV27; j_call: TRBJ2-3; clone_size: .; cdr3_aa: CASSKLGTDTQYF; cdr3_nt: TGTGCCAGCAGTAAGTTAGGCACAGATACGCAGTATTTT
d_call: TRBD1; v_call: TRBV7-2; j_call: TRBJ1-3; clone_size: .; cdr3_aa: CASSLNRGDNTIYF; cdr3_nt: TGTGCCAGCAGCTTAAACAGGGGTGACAACACCATATATTTT
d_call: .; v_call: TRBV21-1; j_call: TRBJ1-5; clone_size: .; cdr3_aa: CASSKVGQLRQPQHF; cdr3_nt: TGTGCCAGCAGCAAAGTGGGACAGCTTCGACAGCCCCAGCATTTT